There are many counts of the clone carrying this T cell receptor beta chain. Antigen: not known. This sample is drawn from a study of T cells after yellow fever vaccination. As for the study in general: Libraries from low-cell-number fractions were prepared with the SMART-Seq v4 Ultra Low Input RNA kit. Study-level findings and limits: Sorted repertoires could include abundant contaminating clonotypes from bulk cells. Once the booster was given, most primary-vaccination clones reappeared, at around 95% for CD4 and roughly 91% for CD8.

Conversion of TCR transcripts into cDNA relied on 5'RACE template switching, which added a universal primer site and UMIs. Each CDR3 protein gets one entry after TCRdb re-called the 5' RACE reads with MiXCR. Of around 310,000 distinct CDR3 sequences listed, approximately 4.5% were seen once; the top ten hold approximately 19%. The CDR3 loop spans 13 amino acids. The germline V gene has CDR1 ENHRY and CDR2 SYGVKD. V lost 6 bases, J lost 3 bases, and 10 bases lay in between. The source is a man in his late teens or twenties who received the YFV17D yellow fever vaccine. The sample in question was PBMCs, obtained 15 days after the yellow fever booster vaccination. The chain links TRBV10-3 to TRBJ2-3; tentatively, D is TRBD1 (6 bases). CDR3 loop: CAISPTGTDTQYF. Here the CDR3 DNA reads TGTGCCATCAGCCCCACAGGGACAGATACGCAGTATTTT.